This TCR beta chain was sequenced for a study of CD8+CD57+ T cells in acquired aplastic anemia. Study at large: Average DNA yield from sorted CD4+ and CD8+ cells was roughly 3.1 ug. General study results and limits: Patients were compared with controls for CD8+ Simpson's diversity, and no significant difference emerged.

The table lists this clonotype with many counts. Its cognate antigen is unknown. TCR beta VDJ combinations and CDR3 sequences were profiled from genomic DNA. One entry per CDR3 protein results from TCRdb running MiXCR on the reads. The profile shows some 140,000 distinct CDR3 sequences, 40% to 45% of them singletons. The V gene lost 4 bases and the J gene lost 4 bases, with 10 bases spanning the gap. Per the germline V gene, CDR1 is SNHLY and CDR2 is FYNNEI. CDR3 length equals 13 residues. The chain is built from TRBV2 and TRBJ1-2; no firm D call. The receptor comes from a human donor in good health, serving as a control. Sequencing used sorted CD4+, CD8+, or CD8+CD57+ T cells (not recorded which) from PBMCs. CDR3 protein: CASSVKGGYGYTF. The CDR3 nucleotides read TGTGCCAGCAGTGTCAAAGGAGGCTATGGCTACACCTTC.